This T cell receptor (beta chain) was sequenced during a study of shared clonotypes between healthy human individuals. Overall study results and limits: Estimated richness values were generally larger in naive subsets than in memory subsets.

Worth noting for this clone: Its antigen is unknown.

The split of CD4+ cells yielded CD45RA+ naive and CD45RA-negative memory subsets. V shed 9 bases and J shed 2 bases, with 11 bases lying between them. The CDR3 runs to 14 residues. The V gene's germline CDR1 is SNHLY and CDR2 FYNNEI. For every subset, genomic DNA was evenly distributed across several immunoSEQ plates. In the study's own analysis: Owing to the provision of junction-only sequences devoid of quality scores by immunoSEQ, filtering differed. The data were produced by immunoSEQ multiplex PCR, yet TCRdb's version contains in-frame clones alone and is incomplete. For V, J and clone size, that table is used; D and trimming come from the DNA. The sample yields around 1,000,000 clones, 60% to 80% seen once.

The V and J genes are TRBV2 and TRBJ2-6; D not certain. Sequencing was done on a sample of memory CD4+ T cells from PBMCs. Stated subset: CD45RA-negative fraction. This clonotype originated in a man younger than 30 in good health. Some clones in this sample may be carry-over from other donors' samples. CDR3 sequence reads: CARKVVTGANVLTF. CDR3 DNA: TGTGCCAGAAAGGTGGTCACTGGGGCCAACGTCCTGACTTTC.